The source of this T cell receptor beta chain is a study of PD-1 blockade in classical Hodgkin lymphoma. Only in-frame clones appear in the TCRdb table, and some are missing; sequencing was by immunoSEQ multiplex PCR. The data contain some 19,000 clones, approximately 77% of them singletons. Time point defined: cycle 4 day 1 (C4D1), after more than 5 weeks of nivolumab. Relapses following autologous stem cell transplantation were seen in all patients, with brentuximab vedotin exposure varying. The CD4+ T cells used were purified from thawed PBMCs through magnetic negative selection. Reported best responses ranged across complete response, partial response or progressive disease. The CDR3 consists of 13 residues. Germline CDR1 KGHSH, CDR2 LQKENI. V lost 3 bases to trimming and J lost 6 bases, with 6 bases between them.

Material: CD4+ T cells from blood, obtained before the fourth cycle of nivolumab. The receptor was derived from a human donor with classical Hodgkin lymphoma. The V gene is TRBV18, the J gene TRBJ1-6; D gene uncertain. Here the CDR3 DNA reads TGTGCCAGCTCACCGGACCCTAATTCACCCCTCCACTTT. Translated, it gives CASSPDPNSPLHF.